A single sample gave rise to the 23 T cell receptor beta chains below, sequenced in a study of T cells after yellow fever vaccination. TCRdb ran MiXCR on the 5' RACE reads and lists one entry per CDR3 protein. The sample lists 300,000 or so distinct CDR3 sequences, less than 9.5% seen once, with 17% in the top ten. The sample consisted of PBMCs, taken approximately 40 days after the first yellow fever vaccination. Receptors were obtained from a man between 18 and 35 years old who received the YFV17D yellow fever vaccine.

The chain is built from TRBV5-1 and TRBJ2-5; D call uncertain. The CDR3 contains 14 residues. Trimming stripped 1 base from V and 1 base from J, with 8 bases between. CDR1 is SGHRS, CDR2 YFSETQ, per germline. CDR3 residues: CASSLIPGQETQYF. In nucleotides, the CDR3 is TGCGCCAGCAGCTTGATCCCGGGCCAAGAGACCCAGTACTTC.

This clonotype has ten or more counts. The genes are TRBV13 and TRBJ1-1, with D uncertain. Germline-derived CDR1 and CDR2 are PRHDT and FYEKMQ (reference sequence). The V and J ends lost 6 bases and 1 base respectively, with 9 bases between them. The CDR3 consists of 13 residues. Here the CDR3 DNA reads TGTGCCAGCAGAGGACGAGCGAACACTGAAGCTTTCTTT. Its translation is CASRGRANTEAFF.

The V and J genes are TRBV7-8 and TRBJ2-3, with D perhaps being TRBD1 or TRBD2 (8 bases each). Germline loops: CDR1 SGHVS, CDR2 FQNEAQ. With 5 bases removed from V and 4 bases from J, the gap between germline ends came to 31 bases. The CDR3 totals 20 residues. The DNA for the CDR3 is TGTGCCAGCAGCAAGGGACTAGACAGGGGCAGTCTGCACGAGGCAGATACGCAGTATTTT. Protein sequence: CASSKGLDRGSLHEADTQYF.

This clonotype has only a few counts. The CDR3 sequence is CASSLDREGEQYF. CDR3 sequence (DNA): TGTGCCAGCAGCTTAGACAGGGAGGGAGAGCAGTACTTC. This chain uses TRBV11-2 with TRBJ2-7, with 7 bases aligning to TRBD2. V lost 0 bases, J lost 7 bases, and 3 bases stayed unmatched. This CDR3 has 13 residues. Germline CDR1 reads SGHAT; CDR2 reads FQNNGV.

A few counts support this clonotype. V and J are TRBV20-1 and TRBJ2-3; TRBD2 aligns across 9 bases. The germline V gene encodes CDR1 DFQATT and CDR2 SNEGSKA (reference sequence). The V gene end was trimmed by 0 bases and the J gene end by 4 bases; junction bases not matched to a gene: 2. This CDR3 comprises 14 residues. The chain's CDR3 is CSAREAGGSDTQYF. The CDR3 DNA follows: TGCAGTGCTAGAGAAGCGGGGGGCTCAGATACGCAGTATTTT.

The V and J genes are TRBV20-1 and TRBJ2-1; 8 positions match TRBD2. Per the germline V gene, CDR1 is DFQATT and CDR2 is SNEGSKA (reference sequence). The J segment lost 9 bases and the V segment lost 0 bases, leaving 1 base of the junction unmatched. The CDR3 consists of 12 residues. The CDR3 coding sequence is TGCAGTGCTAGAGATGGGACTAGTGAGCAGTTCTTC. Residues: CSARDGTSEQFF.

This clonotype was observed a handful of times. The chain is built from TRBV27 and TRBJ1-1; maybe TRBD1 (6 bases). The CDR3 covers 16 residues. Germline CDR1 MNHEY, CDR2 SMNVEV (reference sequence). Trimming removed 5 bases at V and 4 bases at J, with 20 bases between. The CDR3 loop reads CASSSRQGRPATEAFF. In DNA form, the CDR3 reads TGTGCCAGCAGTAGTAGGCAGGGGCGCCCGGCCACTGAAGCTTTCTTT.

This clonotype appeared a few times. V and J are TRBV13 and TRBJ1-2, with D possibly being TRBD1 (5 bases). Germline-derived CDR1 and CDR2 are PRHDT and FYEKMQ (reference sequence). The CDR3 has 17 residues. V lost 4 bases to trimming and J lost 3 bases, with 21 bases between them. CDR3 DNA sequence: TGTGCCAGCAGCTCACCGGGCGGGACGGGATTCGACTATGGCTACACCTTC. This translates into CASSSPGGTGFDYGYTF.

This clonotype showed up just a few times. Written as DNA, the CDR3 is TGTGCCAGCAGCTTAGGGGAAGGGGGAAGCTATGGCTACACCTTC. Residues: CASSLGEGGSYGYTF. The chain combines TRBV7-9 with TRBJ1-2; the D gene is possibly TRBD1 (6 bases). With 1 base removed from V and 4 bases from J, the gap between germline ends came to 13 bases. This CDR3 is 15 amino acids long. Germline CDR1 SEHNR, CDR2 FQNEAQ (reference sequence).

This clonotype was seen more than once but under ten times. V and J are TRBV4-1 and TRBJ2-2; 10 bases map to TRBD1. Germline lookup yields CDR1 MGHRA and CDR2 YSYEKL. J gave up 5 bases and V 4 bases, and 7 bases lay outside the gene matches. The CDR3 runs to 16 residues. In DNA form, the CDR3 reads TGCGCCAGCAGCCGAGCCGGGACAGGGGTGACCGGGGAGCTGTTTTTT. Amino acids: CASSRAGTGVTGELFF.

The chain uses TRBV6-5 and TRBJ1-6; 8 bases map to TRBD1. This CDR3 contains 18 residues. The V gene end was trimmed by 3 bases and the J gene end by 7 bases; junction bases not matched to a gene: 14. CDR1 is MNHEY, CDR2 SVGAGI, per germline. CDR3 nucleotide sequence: TGTGCCAGCAGTTATTCCACGGACAGGGAGGTCAAAAATTCACCCCTCCACTTT. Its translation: CASSYSTDREVKNSPLHF.

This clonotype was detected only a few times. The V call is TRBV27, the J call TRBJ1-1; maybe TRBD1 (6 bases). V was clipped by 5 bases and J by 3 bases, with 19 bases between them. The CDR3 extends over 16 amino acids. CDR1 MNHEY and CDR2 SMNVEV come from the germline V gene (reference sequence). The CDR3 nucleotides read TGTGCCAGCAGTCAAATGCAGGGGAGGGGTGACACTGAAGCTTTCTTT. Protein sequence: CASSQMQGRGDTEAFF.

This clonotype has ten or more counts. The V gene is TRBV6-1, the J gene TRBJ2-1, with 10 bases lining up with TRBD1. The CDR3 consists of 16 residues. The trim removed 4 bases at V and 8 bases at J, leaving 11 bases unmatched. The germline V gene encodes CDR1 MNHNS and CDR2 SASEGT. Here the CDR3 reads CASSGDPGQGSDEQFF. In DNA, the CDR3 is TGTGCCAGCAGTGGAGACCCGGGACAGGGGAGCGATGAGCAGTTCTTC.

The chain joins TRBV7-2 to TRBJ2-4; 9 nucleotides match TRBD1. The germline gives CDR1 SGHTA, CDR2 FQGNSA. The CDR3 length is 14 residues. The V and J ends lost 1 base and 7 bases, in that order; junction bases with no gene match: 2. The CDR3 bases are TGTGCCAGCAGCTTAGTTGGGACAGGGAACATTCAGTACTTC. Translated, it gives CASSLVGTGNIQYF.

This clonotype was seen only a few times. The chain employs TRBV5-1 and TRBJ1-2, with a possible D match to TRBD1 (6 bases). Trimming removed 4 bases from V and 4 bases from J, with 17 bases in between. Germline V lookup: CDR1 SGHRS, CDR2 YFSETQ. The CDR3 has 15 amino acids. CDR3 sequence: CASSTGGEASYGYTF. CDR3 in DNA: TGCGCCAGCAGCACCGGGGGCGAGGCATCCTATGGCTACACCTTC.

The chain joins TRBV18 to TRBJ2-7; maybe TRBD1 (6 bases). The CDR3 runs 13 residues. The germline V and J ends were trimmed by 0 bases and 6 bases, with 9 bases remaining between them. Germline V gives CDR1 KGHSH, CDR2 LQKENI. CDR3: CASSPPSGVEQYV. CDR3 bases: TGTGCCAGCTCACCACCGTCAGGGGTCGAGCAGTACGTC.

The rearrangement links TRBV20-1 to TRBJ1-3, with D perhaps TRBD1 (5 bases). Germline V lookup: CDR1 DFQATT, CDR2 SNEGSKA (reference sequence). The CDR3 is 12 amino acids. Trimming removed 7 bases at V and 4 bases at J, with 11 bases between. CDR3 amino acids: CSVTGSGNTIYF. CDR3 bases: TGCAGTGTTACAGGTTCAGGAAACACCATATATTTT.

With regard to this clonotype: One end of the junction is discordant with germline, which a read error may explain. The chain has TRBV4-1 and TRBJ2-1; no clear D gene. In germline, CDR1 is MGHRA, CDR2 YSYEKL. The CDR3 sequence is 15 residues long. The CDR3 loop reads CASSPSEFAYIEQFF. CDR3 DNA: TGCGCCAGCAGCCCCAGCGAGTTCGCCTACATTGAGCAGTTCTTC.

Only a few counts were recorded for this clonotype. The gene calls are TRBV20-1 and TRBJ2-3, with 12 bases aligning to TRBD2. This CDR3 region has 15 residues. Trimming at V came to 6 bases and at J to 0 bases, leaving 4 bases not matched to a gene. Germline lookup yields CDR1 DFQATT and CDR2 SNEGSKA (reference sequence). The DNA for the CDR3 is TGCAGTGCAACGACTAGCGGGGGTAGCACAGATACGCAGTATTTT. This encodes CSATTSGGSTDTQYF.

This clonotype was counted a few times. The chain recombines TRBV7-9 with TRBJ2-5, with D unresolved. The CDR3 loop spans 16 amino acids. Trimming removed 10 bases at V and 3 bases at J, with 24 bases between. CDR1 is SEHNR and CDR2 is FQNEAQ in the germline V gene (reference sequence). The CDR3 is CATALGTAHVKETQYF. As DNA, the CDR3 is TGTGCCACGGCCCTCGGAACAGCCCACGTAAAAGAGACCCAGTACTTC. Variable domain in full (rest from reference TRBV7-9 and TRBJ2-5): DTGVSQNPRHKITKRGQNVTFRCDPISEHNRLYWYRQTLGQGPEFLTYFQNEAQLEKSRLLSDRFSAERPKGSFSTLEIQRTEQGDSAMYLCATALGTAHVKETQYFGPGTRLLVL.

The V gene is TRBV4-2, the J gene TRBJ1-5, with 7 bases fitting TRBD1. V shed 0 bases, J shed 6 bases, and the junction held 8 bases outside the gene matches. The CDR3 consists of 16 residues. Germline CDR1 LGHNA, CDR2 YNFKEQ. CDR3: CASSQDLGTASQPQHF. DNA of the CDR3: TGTGCCAGCAGCCAAGATTTGGGGACAGCTAGTCAGCCCCAGCATTTT.

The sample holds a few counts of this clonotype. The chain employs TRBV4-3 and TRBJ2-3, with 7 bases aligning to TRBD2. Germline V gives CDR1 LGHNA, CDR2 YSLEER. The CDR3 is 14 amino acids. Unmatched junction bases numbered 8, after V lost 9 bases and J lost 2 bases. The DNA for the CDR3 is TGCGCCAGAAAGAGCGGGGAGAACACAGATACGCAGTATTTT. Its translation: CARKSGENTDTQYF.

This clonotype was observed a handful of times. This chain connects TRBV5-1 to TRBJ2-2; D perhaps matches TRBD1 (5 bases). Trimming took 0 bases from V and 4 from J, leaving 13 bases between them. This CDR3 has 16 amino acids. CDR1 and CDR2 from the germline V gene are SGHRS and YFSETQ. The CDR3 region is CASSLGLDSSTGELFF. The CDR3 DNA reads TGCGCCAGCAGCTTGGGGCTCGACAGTTCCACCGGGGAGCTGTTTTTT.